Following are 10 T cell receptor beta chains from one sample sequenced in a study of CD8+ T cells in alopecia areata. Extracted from the samples, RNA was reverse transcribed into cDNA to serve as the sequencing template. Some clones are missing from TCRdb's copy, which holds only in-frame ones; the method was immunoSEQ multiplex PCR. Sampling found over 100,000 clones, none seen once. Sequencing was performed on lesional skin. The receptors originated from a C3H/HeJ mouse with alopecia areata. The MHC haplotype of this mouse line is H2-k.

The sample holds a few counts of this clone. The gene names given are mouse names. The read ends 4 residues early relative to the CDR3; the germline J gene fills the gap. The chain is built from TRBV13-2 and TRBJ2-1; 13 bases line up with TRBD2. The germline gives CDR1 NNHNN, CDR2 SYGAGS (reference sequence). The CDR3 extends over 15 amino acids. The CDR3 here is CASGDMDWGGAEQFF. The sequenced CDR3 bases are TGTGCCAGCGGTGATATGGACTGGGGGGGCGCT.

Of note for this clone: Gene labels here are mouse ones. The sequenced fragment ends 4 residues before the CDR3 boundary, so the rest is inferred from the germline J gene. J is TRBJ2-7 and V is TRBV13-2; TRBD2 agrees at 12 bases. The CDR3 extends over 15 amino acids. V lost 1 base, J lost 3 bases, and 2 bases stayed unmatched. Germline V gene sequence: CDR1 NNHNN, CDR2 SYGAGS (reference sequence). CDR3 bases read: TGTGCCAGCGGTGATCGGGACTGGGGGGTCTAT. It specifies CASGDRDWGVY. The whole CDR3 is CASGDRDWGVYEQYF.

This clone was detected only a few times. Here the gene names and germline are mouse. The read stops 4 residues short of the end of the CDR3; the missing end is completed from the germline J gene. The identical CDR3 is also encoded by other nucleotide sequences in the sample. The rearrangement links TRBV19 to TRBJ1-1; maybe TRBD1 (6 bases). Trimming stripped 0 bases from V and 3 bases from J, with 9 bases between. The germline V gene encodes CDR1 FNHDT and CDR2 SITEND (reference sequence). The CDR3 is 14 residues long. This CDR3 reads CASSIGGRDTEVFF. CDR3 DNA, as far as it was read: TGTGCCAGCAGTATAGGGGGGCGGGACACA.

This clone turned up a few times. The genes and germline here are from mouse. The sequenced CDR3 bases are TGCACCTGCAGTGCAGGAGGGGGATCCTATGCT. Translating it yields CTCSAGGGSYA. The whole CDR3 is CTCSAGGGSYAEQFF. The genes are TRBV1 and TRBJ2-1; possible D gene TRBD1, 6 bases. The CDR3 end falls 4 residues outside the read, so it is completed with the germline J gene. Trimming stripped 1 base from V and 3 bases from J, with 10 bases between. Germline V gives CDR1 NSQYPW, CDR2 LRSPGD (reference sequence). The CDR3 runs 15 residues.

Notes on this clone: Gene names follow the mouse nomenclature. The read terminates 4 residues ahead of where the CDR3 ends, so the germline J gene completes it. This chain uses TRBV13-3 with TRBJ2-3; 8 bases align to TRBD2. CDR3 length equals 16 residues. The junction had 5 bases not matched to a gene; V was cut back by 2 bases and J by 0 bases. CDR1 is NNHDY and CDR2 is SYVADS in the germline V gene. CDR3 DNA (partial): TGTGCCAGCAGTGACTGGGGGGATAGGAGTGCAGAA. Protein: CASSDWGDRSAE. The CDR3 reads in full as CASSDWGDRSAETLYF.

For this clone: The listed genes are named as in mouse. The DNA ends 4 residues before the CDR3 does, and the rest of the CDR3 is filled in from the germline J gene. The V call is TRBV31, the J call TRBJ2-2; TRBD2 agrees at 8 bases. With 0 bases clipped from V and 0 bases from J, the junction kept 0 bases outside the gene matches. Germline V gives CDR1 GKSSPN, CDR2 SITVG. This CDR3 comprises 15 residues. CDR3 DNA (partial): TGTGCCTGGAGTCTGACTGGGGCAAACACCGGG. Protein sequence: CAWSLTGANTG. The CDR3 in full is CAWSLTGANTGQLYF.

In its sample, this clone was seen a few times. Gene names are the mouse ones. The read ends 4 residues early relative to the CDR3; the germline J gene fills the gap. This chain uses TRBV13-2 with TRBJ2-3, with a possible D match to TRBD1 (6 bases). Germline V lookup: CDR1 NNHNN, CDR2 SYGAGS (reference sequence). Trimming took off 1 base at V and 1 base at J, with 10 bases between the two ends. There are 15 residues in the CDR3. This chain's CDR3 is CASGDLGHRAETLYF. The CDR3 DNA, read in part, is TGTGCCAGCGGTGATCTGGGACACCGTGCAGAA.

This clone was detected only a few times. The junction does not match germline at one end; this may be a read error. Gene names follow the mouse nomenclature. The sequenced fragment ends 4 residues before the CDR3 boundary, so the rest is inferred from the germline J gene. This sequence joins TRBV1 and TRBJ2-3; D call uncertain. Germline CDR1 reads NSQYPW; CDR2 reads LRSPGD (reference sequence). The CDR3 extends over 13 amino acids. CDR3 sequence reads: CTCTSGSVETLYF. CDR3 DNA (partial): TGCACCTGCACCTCAGGTAGTGTAGAA.

This clone turned up a few times. Gene names refer to mouse genes. The CDR3 bases that were read are TGCACCTGCAGTGCAGAGGGACTGGGGTCTAGTCAAAAC. This gives the protein CTCSAEGLGSSQN. The full CDR3 protein reads CTCSAEGLGSSQNTLYF. J is TRBJ2-4 and V is TRBV1; 10 bases agree with TRBD2. From the germline J gene comes the end of the CDR3, since the read stops 4 residues before it. The V segment lost 0 bases and the J segment 0 bases; nucleotides outside the gene matches: 3. In germline, CDR1 is NSQYPW, CDR2 LRSPGD (reference sequence). The CDR3 covers 17 residues.

This clone has a handful of counts. The gene names given are mouse names. The CDR3 end is not reached by the read, which stops 4 residues before it; the germline J gene fills it in. The chain combines TRBV1 with TRBJ2-4; 7 bases align to TRBD1. The CDR3 extends over 15 amino acids. CDR1 and CDR2 (germline): NSQYPW, LRSPGD (reference sequence). The CDR3 spells CTCSAEKGQKNTLYF. The CDR3 bases that were read are TGCACCTGCAGTGCAGAGAAGGGACAGAAAAAC.